This entry features one T cell receptor beta chain sequence. Authors' methods: The assay estimated nucleated cells by amplifying reference gene primers. Sequencing was performed with immunoSEQ multiplex PCR; in TCRdb, only in-frame clones are kept and a portion is missing. The V and J calls and clone size come from that table; D and trimming were worked out from the DNA. The data contain 250,000 to 350,000 clones, around 83% of them singletons. The data originate from a study of blood T cell repertoires in COVID-19. Study as a whole: Sites across the United States, Italy and Spain contributed samples from acute and convalescent COVID-19. Nucleic acid was either cDNA or gDNA, and it came from T cells, B-cell-depleted T cells, or PBMCs.

Germline CDR1 is MRHNA and CDR2 is SNTAGT. The CDR3 totals 11 residues. V gene TRBV6-4 combines with J gene TRBJ2-5, with a tentative D call TRBD1 (5 bases). What was sequenced was peripheral blood. The origin of this receptor is a woman in her forties or fifties with acute or convalescent COVID-19. This chain's CDR3 is CHRTPQETQYF. CDR3 sequence (DNA): TGTCACAGGACCCCCCAAGAGACCCAGTACTTC.